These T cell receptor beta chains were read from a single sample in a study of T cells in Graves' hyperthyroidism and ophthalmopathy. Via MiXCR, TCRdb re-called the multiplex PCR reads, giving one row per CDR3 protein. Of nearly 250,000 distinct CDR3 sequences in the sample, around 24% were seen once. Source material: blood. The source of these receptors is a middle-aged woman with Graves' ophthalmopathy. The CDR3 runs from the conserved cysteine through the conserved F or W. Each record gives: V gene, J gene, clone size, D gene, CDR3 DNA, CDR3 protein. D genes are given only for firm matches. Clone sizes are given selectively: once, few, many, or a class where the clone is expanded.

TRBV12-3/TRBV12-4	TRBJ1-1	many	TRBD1	TGTGCCAGCAGTCTGGGACAGACTATGAAGAACACTGAAGCTTTCTTT	CASSLGQTMKNTEAFF
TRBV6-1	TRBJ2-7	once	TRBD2	TGTGCCAGCAGGGCCCGCGGGAGTTTCTACGAGCAGTACTTC	CASRARGSFYEQYF
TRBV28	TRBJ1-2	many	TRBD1	TGTGCCAGCAGTATCGGGACAGGCTATGGCTACACCTTC	CASSIGTGYGYTF
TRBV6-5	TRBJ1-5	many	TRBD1	TGTGCCAGCAGTTACGGGGGGACGACAGGGGGAAATCAGCCCCAGCATTTT	CASSYGGTTGGNQPQHF
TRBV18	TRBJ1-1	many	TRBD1	TGTGCCAGCTCACCACGGGGACAGGGGTCGAACACTGAAGCTTTCTTT	CASSPRGQGSNTEAFF
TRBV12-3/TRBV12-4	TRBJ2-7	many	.	TGTGCCAGCAGTTTCGGCGGGGTTACCTACGAGCAGTACTTC	CASSFGGVTYEQYF
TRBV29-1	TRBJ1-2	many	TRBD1	TGCAGCGCCGAGGACAGGGGGACATCCTATGGCTACACCTTC	CSAEDRGTSYGYTF
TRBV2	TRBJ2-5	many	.	TGTGCCAGCAGTGCTTGGCTAAAACAAGAGACCCAGTACTTC	CASSAWLKQETQYF
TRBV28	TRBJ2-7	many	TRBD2	TGTGCCAGCAGTTCCTCTTCCGCGGGAGGGATCTACGAGCAGTACTTC	CASSSSSAGGIYEQYF
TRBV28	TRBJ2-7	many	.	TGTGCCAGCAGTGGGCGGAATTCCTACGAGCAGTACTTC	CASSGRNSYEQYF
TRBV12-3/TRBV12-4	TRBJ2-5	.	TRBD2	TGTGCCAGCAGTTCCCTAGCGGGATCGGAAACGGCCCAGTACTTC	CASSSLAGSETAQYF
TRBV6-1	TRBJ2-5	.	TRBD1	TGTGCCAGCAGGGACAGGGGGGTTGGGGAGACCCAGTACTTC	CASRDRGVGETQYF
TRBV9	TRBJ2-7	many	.	TGTGCCAGCAGCGTAGGACCCGCGGGCCTGGGGGAGCAGTACTTC	CASSVGPAGLGEQYF
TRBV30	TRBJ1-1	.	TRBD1	TGTGCCTGGAGTGTAGGGGGCCCTGAAGCTTTCTTT	CAWSVGGPEAFF
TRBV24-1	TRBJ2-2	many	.	TGTGCCACCAGTGAACTCGGGACCGGAAACACCGGGGAGCTGTTTTTT	CATSELGTGNTGELFF
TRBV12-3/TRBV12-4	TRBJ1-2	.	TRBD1	TGTGCCAGCACCTCCATGACAGGGTCCTATGGCTACACCTTC	CASTSMTGSYGYTF
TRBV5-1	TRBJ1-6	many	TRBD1	TGCGCCAGCACCGATTCCGGGACAGGGTTTTCACCCCTCCACTTT	CASTDSGTGFSPLHF
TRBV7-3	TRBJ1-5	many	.	TGTGCCAGCAGCTTAACCGGCAATCAGCCCCAGCATTTT	CASSLTGNQPQHF
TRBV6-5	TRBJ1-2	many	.	TGTGCCAGCAGTTACCACGGGAGCCAGGGCGGTGGCTACACCTTC	CASSYHGSQGGGYTF
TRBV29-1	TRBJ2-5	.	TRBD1	TGCAGCGTTGGACAGGGGAAAGAGACCCAGTACTTC	CSVGQGKETQYF
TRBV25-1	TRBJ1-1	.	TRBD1	TGTGCCAGCAGCATTGGAGAGGGGGCTTACACTGAAGCTTTCTTT	CASSIGEGAYTEAFF
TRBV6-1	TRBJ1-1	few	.	TGTGCCAGCAGTGAAGGACCGATACGGACTGAAGCTTTCTTT	CASSEGPIRTEAFF
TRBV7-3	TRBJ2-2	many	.	TGTGCCAGCAGCTTATCTTATGCCGGGGAGCTGTTTTTT	CASSLSYAGELFF
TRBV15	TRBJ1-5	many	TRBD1	TGTGCCACCAGCAGAGCTTTACAGGGGAAGCCCCAGCATTTT	CATSRALQGKPQHF
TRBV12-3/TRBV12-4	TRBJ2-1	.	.	TGTGCCAGCACCAGGACATACGAGCAGTTCTTC	CASTRTYEQFF
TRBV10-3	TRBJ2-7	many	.	TGTGCCATCAGTGAGTCGGGGGGATTACGAGAGCAGTACTTC	CAISESGGLREQYF
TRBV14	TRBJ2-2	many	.	TGTGCCAGCAGCCTGATCCGAACCGGGGAGCTGTTTTTT	CASSLIRTGELFF
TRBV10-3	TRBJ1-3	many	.	TGTGCCACAACCCGGGCGGTTGGAAACACCATATATTTT	CATTRAVGNTIYF
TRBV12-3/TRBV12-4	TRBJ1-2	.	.	TGTGCCAGCAGTCCTGACAGGTTAACTGGCTACACCTTC	CASSPDRLTGYTF
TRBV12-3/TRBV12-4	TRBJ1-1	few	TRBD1	TGTGCCAGCAGTTTAAGGGGGCAAGGTGAAGCTTTCTTT	CASSLRGQGEAFF
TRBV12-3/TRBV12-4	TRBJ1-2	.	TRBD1	TGTGCCAGCATTAGGGACAGAACGGGCTATGGCTACACCTTC	CASIRDRTGYGYTF
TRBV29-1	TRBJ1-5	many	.	TGCAGCGTTGAAGATAGCCAGGGACAGCCCCAGCATTTT	CSVEDSQGQPQHF
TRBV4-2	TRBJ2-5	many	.	TGTGCCAGCAGCCAAGATATAACCCAAGAGACCCAGTACTTC	CASSQDITQETQYF
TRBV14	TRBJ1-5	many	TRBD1	TGTGCCAGCAGTCCCGGACAGGGAAGCAATCAGCCCCAGCATTTT	CASSPGQGSNQPQHF
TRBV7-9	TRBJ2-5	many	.	TGTGCCAGCAGCTTAAAGGGGGAAGAGACCCAGTACTTC	CASSLKGEETQYF
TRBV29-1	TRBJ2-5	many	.	TGCAGCGTTGCGGCAGGCCAAGAGACCCAGTACTTC	CSVAAGQETQYF
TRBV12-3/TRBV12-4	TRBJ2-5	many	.	TGTGCCAGCAGCCCGGGACTCCACCAAGAGACCCAGTACTTC	CASSPGLHQETQYF
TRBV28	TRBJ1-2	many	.	TGTGCCAGCAGTTTAGCAGGAAGCGGCTATGGCTACACCTTC	CASSLAGSGYGYTF
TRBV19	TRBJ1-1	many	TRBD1	TGTGCCAGTAATTCTAGACCGGGACAGGGGAACACTGAAGCTTTCTTT	CASNSRPGQGNTEAFF
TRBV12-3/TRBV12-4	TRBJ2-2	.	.	TGTGCCAGCAGTTTAGCGCGCGGGGTTCCGAACACCGGGGAGCTGTTTTTT	CASSLARGVPNTGELFF
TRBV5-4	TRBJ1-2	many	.	TGTGCCAGCAGCCCTCCGTCGGGGTCTAACTATGGCTACACCTTC	CASSPPSGSNYGYTF
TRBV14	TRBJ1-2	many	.	TGTGCCAGCAGCCAGGGACTTGGCTACACCTTC	CASSQGLGYTF
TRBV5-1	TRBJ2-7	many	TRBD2	TGCGCCAGCAGCTTGAGCGGGGGCCCCCCCTACAAGCAGTACTTC	CASSLSGGPPYKQYF
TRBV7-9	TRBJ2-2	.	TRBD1	TGTGCCAGCAGCTACGGGACAGGGGTGTCCGGGGAGCTGTTTTTT	CASSYGTGVSGELFF
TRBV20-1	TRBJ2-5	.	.	TGCAGTGCCACCGGGACACAATCACAAGAGACCCAGTACTTC	CSATGTQSQETQYF
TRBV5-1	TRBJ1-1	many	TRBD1	TGCGCCAGCAGCTCGGGACAGGGGGCGGCCGGCACTGAAGCTTTCTTT	CASSSGQGAAGTEAFF
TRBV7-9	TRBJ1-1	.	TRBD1	TGTGCCAGCAGCTTAGCAGGGGGCGCTGATTCTGAAGCTTTCTTT	CASSLAGGADSEAFF
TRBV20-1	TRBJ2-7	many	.	TGCAGTGCTAGAGAAGGCAGGGGATCTTACGAGCAGTACTTC	CSAREGRGSYEQYF